These 27 T cell receptor beta chains came from one sample sequenced in a study of control samples from healthy donors and cancer patients. Some clones are missing from TCRdb's copy, which holds only in-frame ones; the method was immunoSEQ multiplex PCR. The table records 170,000 or so clones, about nine tenths of them present only once. Sequences were obtained from blood. Source of these receptors: a woman aged 35 to 49 in good health.

The chain joins TRBV5-5 to TRBJ2-3; D is ambiguous. V was trimmed by 2 bases and J by 4 bases, leaving 14 bases between them. Germline loops: CDR1 SGHKS, CDR2 YYEKEE (reference sequence). There are 15 residues in the CDR3. The CDR3 nucleotides read TGTGCCAGCAGCTTACGGGCCCAGGTGGCAGATACGCAGTATTTT. This translates into CASSLRAQVADTQYF.

The sample holds a few counts of this clone. J is TRBJ1-1 and V is TRBV6-1, with no clear D. Germline-derived CDR1 and CDR2 are MNHNS and SASEGT. V lost 1 base and J 7 bases, leaving 4 bases between the germline ends. The CDR3 is 11 residues long. The CDR3 region is CASSEDSEAFF. The CDR3 nucleotides are TGTGCCAGCAGTGAAGACAGTGAAGCTTTCTTT.

The chain recombines TRBV2 with TRBJ2-5; tentative D call: TRBD2 (7 bases). This CDR3 comprises 15 residues. Trimming shortened V by 2 bases and J by 4 bases, and 14 bases separated the two germline ends. Germline CDR1 and CDR2: SNHLY and FYNNEI. The CDR3 here is CASSERRGATETQYF. CDR3 nucleotide sequence: TGTGCCAGCAGTGAACGCCGGGGGGCCACAGAGACCCAGTACTTC. The variable domain in full, completed from reference TRBV2 and TRBJ2-5, reads EPEVTQTPSHQVTQMGQEVILRCVPISNHLYFYWYRQILGQKVEFLVSFYNNEISEKSEIFDDQFSVERPDGSNFTLKIRSTKLEDSAMYFCASSERRGATETQYFGPGTRLLVL.

The chain combines TRBV28 with TRBJ2-5; D is perhaps TRBD2 (5 bases). Per germline, CDR1 MDHEN and CDR2 SYDVKM. The CDR3 is 14 residues long. V was clipped by 2 bases and J by 2 bases, with 9 bases between them. The chain's CDR3 is CASSLRLLQETQYF. In DNA form, the CDR3 reads TGTGCCAGCAGTTTACGACTATTACAAGAGACCCAGTACTTC.

This chain connects TRBV2 to TRBJ1-6; D unresolved. Germline CDR1 is SNHLY and CDR2 is FYNNEI. The CDR3 has 15 amino acids. V shed 1 base and J shed 6 bases, with 10 bases lying between them. The CDR3 is CASSEGGGGNSPLHF. DNA for the CDR3: TGTGCCAGCAGTGAAGGGGGAGGTGGTAATTCACCCCTCCACTTT.

The rearrangement links TRBV5-1 to TRBJ2-7; 11 positions agree with TRBD1. CDR3 size: 18 residues. V lost 4 bases to trimming and J lost 1 base; unmatched junction nucleotides: 13. CDR1 and CDR2 (germline): SGHRS, YFSETQ. The CDR3 sequence is CASSTGQGASILSYEQYF. In nucleotides, the CDR3 is TGCGCCAGCAGCACTGGACAGGGGGCGTCGATTTTATCCTACGAGCAGTACTTC.

This chain links TRBV19 with TRBJ1-2; 9 bases align to TRBD1. The CDR3 runs 15 residues. V lost 6 bases, J lost 5 bases, and 10 bases stayed unmatched. CDR1 LNHDA and CDR2 SQIVND come from the germline V gene (reference sequence). The CDR3 here is CASSLGQGGSYGYTF. In DNA form, the CDR3 reads TGTGCCAGTAGCCTGGGACAGGGAGGTAGTTATGGCTACACCTTC.

Only one count was recorded for this clone. The chain links TRBV11-2 to TRBJ2-7; D may be TRBD2 (6 bases). The germline V gene encodes CDR1 SGHAT and CDR2 FQNNGV. The CDR3 runs 15 residues. V was shortened by 8 bases and J by 7 bases, with 24 bases between the two germline ends. CDR3 sequence (DNA): TGTGCCAGCGGACTATCGGGCACCACAGAGGGGGAGCAGTACTTC. Translated: CASGLSGTTEGEQYF.

In DNA form, the CDR3 reads TGTGCCAGCTCGGGACAGGGGGCATTCGATGAGCAGTTCTTC. This encodes CASSGQGAFDEQFF. The chain carries TRBV19 and TRBJ2-1; TRBD1 aligns across 12 bases. Germline V gives CDR1 LNHDA, CDR2 SQIVND (reference sequence). This CDR3 has 14 amino acids. V lost 9 bases and J lost 8; bases outside the gene matches: 8. The complete variable domain, with remaining parts taken from reference TRBV19 and TRBJ2-1, reads DGGITQSPKYLFRKEGQNVTLSCEQNLNHDAMYWYRQDPGQGLRLIYYSQIVNDFQKGDIAEGYSVSREKKESFPLTVTSAQKNPTAFYLCASSGQGAFDEQFFGPGTRLTVL.

The V and J genes are TRBV5-1 and TRBJ2-5, with a weak D call TRBD1 (5 bases). The CDR3 covers 13 residues. The V end was cut by 6 bases, the J end by 1 base, with 10 bases between. Per the germline V gene, CDR1 is SGHRS and CDR2 is YFSETQ. The CDR3 region is CASTGDSQETQYF. For the CDR3, the DNA is TGCGCCAGCACGGGCGACAGCCAAGAGACCCAGTACTTC.

The chain couples TRBV7-3 to TRBJ2-2; D unclear. CDR1 is SGHTA and CDR2 is FQGTGA in the germline V gene. V was pared by 1 base and J by 15 bases, with 15 bases between. The CDR3 runs 13 residues. CDR3 sequence: CASSLIAPSPVFF. CDR3 DNA: TGTGCCAGCAGCTTAATCGCTCCCTCACCAGTGTTTTTT. Drawing the rest from reference TRBV7-3 and TRBJ2-2, the complete variable domain is GAGVSQTPSNKVTEKGKYVELRCDPISGHTALYWYRQSLGQGPEFLIYFQGTGAADDSGLPNDRFFAVRPEGSVSTLKIQRTERGDSAVYLCASSLIAPSPVFFGEGSRLTVL.

The rearrangement links TRBV7-9 to TRBJ2-5, with 8 positions matching TRBD2. Trimming removed 7 bases from V and 5 bases from J; junction bases left unmatched: 9. From germline, CDR1 is SEHNR and CDR2 FQNEAQ (reference sequence). The CDR3 is 14 amino acids. Here the CDR3 DNA reads TGTGCCAGCACCATCGGGGGGGCGAGGGAGACCCAGTACTTC. Its protein product is CASTIGGARETQYF.

The V gene is TRBV24-1, the J gene TRBJ2-3; D perhaps matches TRBD2 (6 bases). Germline assignment: CDR1 KGHDR and CDR2 SFDVKD. Trimming removed 2 bases at V and 8 bases at J, with 16 bases between. The CDR3 runs to 15 residues. CDR3 loop: CATSDSGTGRGTQYF. The CDR3 bases are TGTGCCACCAGTGATTCAGGGACGGGGCGGGGTACGCAGTATTTT.

In its sample, this clone was seen once. This sequence joins TRBV5-8 and TRBJ2-6; D remains unclear. The CDR3 is made up of 14 amino acids. Trimming took 4 bases from V and 2 from J, leaving 7 bases between them. Germline CDR1 is SGHTS and CDR2 is YDEGEE. CDR3 residues: CASSARPGANVLTF. The CDR3 DNA follows: TGTGCCAGCAGCGCCCGTCCTGGGGCCAACGTCCTGACTTTC.

V usage is TRBV3-1 (or the pseudogene TRBV3-2) and J usage is TRBJ1-1; D is uncertain. This CDR3 region has 16 residues. Germline loops: CDR1 LGHDT, CDR2 YNNKEL (reference sequence). Between the trimmed V and J ends, which lost 2 bases and 0 bases, there was a span of 13 bases. The CDR3, as DNA: TGTGCCAGCAGCCAACCCAGCCTACTCATGAACACTGAAGCTTTCTTT. Protein sequence: CASSQPSLLMNTEAFF.

The chain couples TRBV7-9 to TRBJ2-7, with D uncertain. Germline CDR1 reads SEHNR; CDR2 reads FQNEAQ (reference sequence). The V end lost 5 bases, the J end lost 6 bases, and 8 bases lay between the germline ends. This CDR3 contains 11 residues. Here the CDR3 DNA reads TGTGCCAGCAGCCGCGCTGGCGAGCAGTACTTC. Protein product: CASSRAGEQYF.

In its sample, this clone was seen a few times. This chain connects TRBV4-2 to TRBJ1-1, with 8 bases lining up with TRBD1. The CDR3 contains 14 residues. J lost 11 bases, V lost 0 bases, and 8 bases had no gene match. Germline-derived CDR1 and CDR2 are LGHNA and YNFKEQ. DNA of the CDR3: TGTGCCAGCAGCCAAGAATATCAGGGGGCTGCCGCTTTCTTT. Translated, it gives CASSQEYQGAAAFF.

CDR3 amino acids: CASSHGGNPKGQYF. CDR3 coding DNA: TGCGCCAGCTCCCACGGGGGAAACCCGAAAGGGCAGTACTTC. This chain links TRBV5-1 with TRBJ2-7, with D possibly being TRBD2 (6 bases). Germline V lookup: CDR1 SGHRS, CDR2 YFSETQ. This CDR3 is built from 14 residues. The V gene lost 7 bases and the J gene lost 9 bases, with 23 bases spanning the gap.

J is TRBJ2-2 and V is TRBV19; 7 bases line up with TRBD1. Germline V gene sequence: CDR1 LNHDA, CDR2 SQIVND (reference sequence). V gave up 2 bases and J gave up 2 bases; unmatched junction bases: 11. The CDR3 is 18 residues long. CDR3 region: CASSIPETGSPNTGELFF. In DNA, the CDR3 is TGTGCCAGTAGTATACCCGAGACAGGGAGCCCCAACACCGGGGAGCTGTTTTTT.

This sequence joins TRBV9 and TRBJ2-5; TRBD2 matches at 9 bases. Per the germline V gene, CDR1 is SGDLS and CDR2 is YYNGEE. V was pared by 4 bases and J by 4 bases, with 11 bases of the junction left unmatched. The CDR3 is 16 amino acids. DNA of the CDR3: TGTGCCAGCAGCCTCTCCGGAGCGGGGGGATCAGAGACCCAGTACTTC. Protein: CASSLSGAGGSETQYF. The entire variable domain, with the rest obtained from reference TRBV9 and TRBJ2-5, is as follows: DSGVTQTPKHLITATGQRVTLRCSPRSGDLSVYWYQQSLDQGLQFLIQYYNGEERAKGNILERFSAQQFPDLHSELNLSSLELGDSALYFCASSLSGAGGSETQYFGPGTRLLVL.

This chain joins TRBV3-1 (or the pseudogene TRBV3-2) and TRBJ1-1, with TRBD1 as a possible D gene (5 bases). The CDR3 has 13 amino acids. V shed 3 bases and J shed 5 bases, with 10 bases lying between them. CDR1 LGHDT and CDR2 YNNKEL come from the germline V gene (reference sequence). The CDR3 region has the DNA TGTGCCAGCAGCCATGGGGGAGGGACTGAAGCTTTCTTT. This sequence encodes CASSHGGGTEAFF.

The J gene is TRBJ1-6, the V gene TRBV11-2; 8 bases line up with TRBD1. From germline, CDR1 is SGHAT and CDR2 FQNNGV. V shed 4 bases and J 6 bases; nucleotides not matched to a gene: 11. The CDR3 totals 17 residues. Written as DNA, the CDR3 is TGTGCCAGCAGCTCCGGGACAGGAGGAAGGGGTAATTCACCCCTCCACTTT. Translated: CASSSGTGGRGNSPLHF.

The V call is TRBV5-1, the J call TRBJ2-6, with a possible D match to TRBD2 (6 bases). Trimming took off 2 bases at V and 0 bases at J, with 27 bases between the two ends. There are 22 residues in the CDR3. Per the germline V gene, CDR1 is SGHRS and CDR2 is YFSETQ. CDR3 nucleotides: TGCGCCAGCAGCTTCACCCGGGCGGGGACCGGTCGGTTGAGCTCTGGGGCCAACGTCCTGACTTTC. It is translated as CASSFTRAGTGRLSSGANVLTF. Full variable domain (outside the CDR3, taken from reference TRBV5-1 and TRBJ2-6): KAGVTQTPRYLIKTRGQQVTLSCSPISGHRSVSWYQQTPGQGLQFLFEYFSETQRNKGNFPGRFSGRQFSNSRSEMNVSTLELGDSALYLCASSFTRAGTGRLSSGANVLTFGAGSRLTVL.

CDR3 coding DNA: TGTGCCAGCAGCTTAGCTCGGGCGCGTAACAATGAGCAGTTCTTC. Amino acids: CASSLARARNNEQFF. The V and J genes are TRBV11-2 and TRBJ2-1; D is undetermined. Deletions cut 1 base from V and 5 bases from J, with 12 bases between. The CDR3 length is 15 residues. Germline V CDR1 and CDR2: SGHAT, FQNNGV.

V is TRBV3-1 (or the pseudogene TRBV3-2) and J is TRBJ2-5; 14 positions agree with TRBD2. Germline-derived CDR1 and CDR2 are LGHDT and YNNKEL (reference sequence). The J segment lost 2 bases and the V segment lost 4 bases, leaving 3 bases of the junction unmatched. The CDR3 spans 16 residues. The CDR3 reads CASSPRTSGGQETQYF. The CDR3 nucleotides are TGTGCCAGCAGCCCCCGGACTAGCGGGGGGCAAGAGACCCAGTACTTC.

V and J are TRBV6-4 and TRBJ2-1; D remains ambiguous. Germline V gives CDR1 MRHNA, CDR2 SNTAGT. V gave up 3 bases and J gave up 4 bases, with 7 bases separating them. The CDR3 covers 13 residues. This CDR3 is CASSEDGYNEQFF. The CDR3, as DNA: TGTGCCAGCAGTGAAGACGGTTACAATGAGCAGTTCTTC.

This chain joins TRBV5-1 and TRBJ1-4; 7 bases agree with TRBD1. This CDR3 region has 16 residues. Germline V gives CDR1 SGHRS, CDR2 YFSETQ. The V segment lost 4 bases and the J segment 7 bases; nucleotides outside the gene matches: 13. The chain's CDR3 is CASSLLTTGSGEKLFF. Here the CDR3 DNA reads TGCGCCAGCAGCCTACTAACGACAGGGTCGGGTGAAAAACTGTTTTTT. Drawing the rest from reference TRBV5-1 and TRBJ1-4, the complete variable domain is KAGVTQTPRYLIKTRGQQVTLSCSPISGHRSVSWYQQTPGQGLQFLFEYFSETQRNKGNFPGRFSGRQFSNSRSEMNVSTLELGDSALYLCASSLLTTGSGEKLFFGSGTQLSVL.